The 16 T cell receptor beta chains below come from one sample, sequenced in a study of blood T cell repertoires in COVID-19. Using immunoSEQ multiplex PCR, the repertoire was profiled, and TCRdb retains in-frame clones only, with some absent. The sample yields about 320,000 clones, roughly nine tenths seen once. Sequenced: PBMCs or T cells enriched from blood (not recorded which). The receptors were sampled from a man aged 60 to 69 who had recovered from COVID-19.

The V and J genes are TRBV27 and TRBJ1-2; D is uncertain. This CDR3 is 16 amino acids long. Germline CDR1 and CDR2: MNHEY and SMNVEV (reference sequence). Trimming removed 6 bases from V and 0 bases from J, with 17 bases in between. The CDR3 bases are TGTGCCAGCAGCCCGAATTTGATGTCAGCTAACTATGGCTACACCTTC. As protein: CASSPNLMSANYGYTF.

Here the CDR3 reads CASSIKTASNTEAFF. The CDR3, as DNA: TGTGCCAGTAGTATAAAGACAGCGTCGAACACTGAAGCTTTCTTT. The chain uses TRBV19 and TRBJ1-1; maybe TRBD1 (5 bases). The CDR3 extends over 15 amino acids. Germline V lookup: CDR1 LNHDA, CDR2 SQIVND (reference sequence). V was shortened by 2 bases and J by 1 base, with 11 bases between the two germline ends.

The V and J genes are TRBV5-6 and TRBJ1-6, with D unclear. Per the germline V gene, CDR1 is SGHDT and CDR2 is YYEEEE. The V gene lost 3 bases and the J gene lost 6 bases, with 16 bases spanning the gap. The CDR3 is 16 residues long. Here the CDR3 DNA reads TGTGCCAGCAGCTCAAGAGGAGGCACAATTAATTCACCCCTCCACTTT. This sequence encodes CASSSRGGTINSPLHF.

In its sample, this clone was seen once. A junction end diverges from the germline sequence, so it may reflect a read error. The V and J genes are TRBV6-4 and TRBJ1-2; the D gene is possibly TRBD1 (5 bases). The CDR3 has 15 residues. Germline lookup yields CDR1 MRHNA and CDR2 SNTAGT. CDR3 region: CTSSAEWGENYGYTF. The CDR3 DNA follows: TGTACCAGCAGTGCGGAATGGGGCGAAAACTATGGCTACACCTTC.

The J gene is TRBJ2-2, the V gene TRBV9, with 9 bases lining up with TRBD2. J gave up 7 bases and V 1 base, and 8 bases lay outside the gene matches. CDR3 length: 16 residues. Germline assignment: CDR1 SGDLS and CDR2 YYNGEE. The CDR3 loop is CASSVSLAGIRGELFF. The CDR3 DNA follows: TGTGCCAGCAGCGTATCGCTAGCGGGGATTCGCGGGGAGCTGTTTTTT.

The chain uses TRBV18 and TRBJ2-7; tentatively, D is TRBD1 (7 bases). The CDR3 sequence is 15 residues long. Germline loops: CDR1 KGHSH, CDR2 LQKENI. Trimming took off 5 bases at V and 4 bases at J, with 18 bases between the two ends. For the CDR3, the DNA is TGTGCCAGCTCAACTCGACAGGGACTCCTATACGAGCAGTACTTC. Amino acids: CASSTRQGLLYEQYF.

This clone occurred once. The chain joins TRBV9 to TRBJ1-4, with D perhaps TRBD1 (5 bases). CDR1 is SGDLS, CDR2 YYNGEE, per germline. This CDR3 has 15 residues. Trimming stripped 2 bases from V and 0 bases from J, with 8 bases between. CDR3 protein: CASSVDSATNEKLFF. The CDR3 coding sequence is TGTGCCAGCAGCGTCGACAGTGCAACTAATGAAAAACTGTTTTTT.

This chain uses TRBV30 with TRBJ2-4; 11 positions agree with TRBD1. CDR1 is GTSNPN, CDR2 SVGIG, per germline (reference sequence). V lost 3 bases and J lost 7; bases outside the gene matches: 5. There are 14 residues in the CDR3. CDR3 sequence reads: CAWRPGDRGNIQYF. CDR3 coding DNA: TGTGCCTGGAGGCCGGGGGACAGGGGGAACATTCAGTACTTC. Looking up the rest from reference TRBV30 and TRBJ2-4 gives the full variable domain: SQTIHQWPATLVQPVGSPLSLECTVEGTSNPNLYWYRQAAGRGLQLLFYSVGIGQISSEVPQNLSASRPQDRQFILSSKKLLLSDSGFYLCAWRPGDRGNIQYFGAGTRLSVL.

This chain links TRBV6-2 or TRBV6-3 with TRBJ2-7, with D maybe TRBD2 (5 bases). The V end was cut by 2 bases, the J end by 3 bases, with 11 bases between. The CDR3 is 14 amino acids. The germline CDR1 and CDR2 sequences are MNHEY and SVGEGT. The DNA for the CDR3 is TGTGCCAGCAGTTACGGCCGGGGTTACTACGAGCAGTACTTC. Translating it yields CASSYGRGYYEQYF.

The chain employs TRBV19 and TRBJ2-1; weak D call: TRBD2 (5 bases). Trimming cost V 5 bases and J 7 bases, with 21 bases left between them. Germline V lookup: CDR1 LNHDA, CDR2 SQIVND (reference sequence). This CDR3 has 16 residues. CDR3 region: CASSGPEVVGENEQFF. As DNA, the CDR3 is TGTGCCAGTAGTGGACCGGAAGTAGTCGGGGAGAATGAGCAGTTCTTC.

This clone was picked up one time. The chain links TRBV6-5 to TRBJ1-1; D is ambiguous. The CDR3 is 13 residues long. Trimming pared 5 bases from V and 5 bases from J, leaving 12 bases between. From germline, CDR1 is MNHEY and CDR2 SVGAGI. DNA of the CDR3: TGTGCCAGCAGTAGAAACCCGAGGACTGAAGCTTTCTTT. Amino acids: CASSRNPRTEAFF.

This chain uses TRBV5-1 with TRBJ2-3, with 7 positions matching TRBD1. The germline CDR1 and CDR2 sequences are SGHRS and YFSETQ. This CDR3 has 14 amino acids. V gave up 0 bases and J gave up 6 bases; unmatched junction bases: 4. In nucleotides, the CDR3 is TGCGCCAGCAGCTTGGGACAGGGTTTCGATACGCAGTATTTT. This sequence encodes CASSLGQGFDTQYF.

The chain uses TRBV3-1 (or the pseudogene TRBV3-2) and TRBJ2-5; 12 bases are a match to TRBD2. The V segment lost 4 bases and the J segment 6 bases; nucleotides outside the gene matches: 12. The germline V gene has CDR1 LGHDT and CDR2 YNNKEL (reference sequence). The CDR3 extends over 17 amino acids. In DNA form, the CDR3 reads TGTGCCAGCAGCCGCATCATGACTAGCGGGAGTGCAAAGACCCAGTACTTC. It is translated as CASSRIMTSGSAKTQYF.

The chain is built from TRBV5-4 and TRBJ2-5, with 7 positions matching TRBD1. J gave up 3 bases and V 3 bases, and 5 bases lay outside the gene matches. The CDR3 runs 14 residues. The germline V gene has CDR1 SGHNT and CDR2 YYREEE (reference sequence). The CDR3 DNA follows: TGTGCCAGCAGCTGGACAGGTAGTAAAGAGACCCAGTACTTC. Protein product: CASSWTGSKETQYF.

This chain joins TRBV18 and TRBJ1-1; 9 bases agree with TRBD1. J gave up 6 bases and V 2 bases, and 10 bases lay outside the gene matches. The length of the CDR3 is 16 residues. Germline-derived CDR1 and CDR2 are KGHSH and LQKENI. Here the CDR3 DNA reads TGTGCCAGCTCACCAAACACGGGACAGGGATCGGCTGAAGCTTTCTTT. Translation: CASSPNTGQGSAEAFF.

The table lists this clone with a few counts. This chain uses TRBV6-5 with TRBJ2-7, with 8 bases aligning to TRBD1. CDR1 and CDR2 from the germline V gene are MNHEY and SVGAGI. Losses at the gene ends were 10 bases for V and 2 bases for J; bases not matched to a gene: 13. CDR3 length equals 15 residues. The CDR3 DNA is TGTGCCACTACCATTGACAGGGGTTCGGCCTACGAGCAGTACTTC. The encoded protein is CATTIDRGSAYEQYF.